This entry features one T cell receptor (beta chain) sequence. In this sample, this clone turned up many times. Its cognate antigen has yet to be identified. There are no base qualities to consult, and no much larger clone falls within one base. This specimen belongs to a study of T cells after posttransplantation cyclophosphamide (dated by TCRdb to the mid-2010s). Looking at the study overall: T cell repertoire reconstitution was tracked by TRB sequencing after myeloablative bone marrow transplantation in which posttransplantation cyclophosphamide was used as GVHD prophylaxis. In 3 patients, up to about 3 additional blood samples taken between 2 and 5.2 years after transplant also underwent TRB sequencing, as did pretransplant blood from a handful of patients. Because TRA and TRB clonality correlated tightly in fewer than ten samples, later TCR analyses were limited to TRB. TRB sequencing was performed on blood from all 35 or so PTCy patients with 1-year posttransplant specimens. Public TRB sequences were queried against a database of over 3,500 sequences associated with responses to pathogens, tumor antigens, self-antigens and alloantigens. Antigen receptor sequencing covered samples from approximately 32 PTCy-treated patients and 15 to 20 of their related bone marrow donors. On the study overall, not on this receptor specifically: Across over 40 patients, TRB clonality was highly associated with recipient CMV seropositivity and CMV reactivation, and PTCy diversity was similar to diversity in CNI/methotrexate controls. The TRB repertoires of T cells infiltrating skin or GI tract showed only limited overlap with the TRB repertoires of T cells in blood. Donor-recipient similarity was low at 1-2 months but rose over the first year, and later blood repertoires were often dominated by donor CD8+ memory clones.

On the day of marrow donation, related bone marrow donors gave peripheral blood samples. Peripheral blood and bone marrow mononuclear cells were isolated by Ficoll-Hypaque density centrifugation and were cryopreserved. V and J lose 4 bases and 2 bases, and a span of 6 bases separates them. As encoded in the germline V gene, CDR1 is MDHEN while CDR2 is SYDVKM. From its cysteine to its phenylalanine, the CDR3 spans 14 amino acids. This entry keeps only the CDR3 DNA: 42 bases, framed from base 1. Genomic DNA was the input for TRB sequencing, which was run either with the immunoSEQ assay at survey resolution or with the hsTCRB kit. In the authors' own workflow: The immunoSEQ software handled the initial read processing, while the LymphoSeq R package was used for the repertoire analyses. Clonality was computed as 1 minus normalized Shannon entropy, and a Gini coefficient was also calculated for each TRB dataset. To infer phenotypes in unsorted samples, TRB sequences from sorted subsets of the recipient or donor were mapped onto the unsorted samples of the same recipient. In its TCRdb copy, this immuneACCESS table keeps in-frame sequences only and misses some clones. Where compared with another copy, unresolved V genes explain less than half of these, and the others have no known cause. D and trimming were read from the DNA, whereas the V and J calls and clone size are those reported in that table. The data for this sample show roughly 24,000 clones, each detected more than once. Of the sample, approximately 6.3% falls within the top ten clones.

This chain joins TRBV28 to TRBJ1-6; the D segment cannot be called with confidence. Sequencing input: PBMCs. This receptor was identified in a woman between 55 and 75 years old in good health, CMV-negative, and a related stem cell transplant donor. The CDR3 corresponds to CASSSTPYNSPLHF. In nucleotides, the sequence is TGTGCCAGCAGTTCGACACCCTATAATTCACCCCTCCACTTT.